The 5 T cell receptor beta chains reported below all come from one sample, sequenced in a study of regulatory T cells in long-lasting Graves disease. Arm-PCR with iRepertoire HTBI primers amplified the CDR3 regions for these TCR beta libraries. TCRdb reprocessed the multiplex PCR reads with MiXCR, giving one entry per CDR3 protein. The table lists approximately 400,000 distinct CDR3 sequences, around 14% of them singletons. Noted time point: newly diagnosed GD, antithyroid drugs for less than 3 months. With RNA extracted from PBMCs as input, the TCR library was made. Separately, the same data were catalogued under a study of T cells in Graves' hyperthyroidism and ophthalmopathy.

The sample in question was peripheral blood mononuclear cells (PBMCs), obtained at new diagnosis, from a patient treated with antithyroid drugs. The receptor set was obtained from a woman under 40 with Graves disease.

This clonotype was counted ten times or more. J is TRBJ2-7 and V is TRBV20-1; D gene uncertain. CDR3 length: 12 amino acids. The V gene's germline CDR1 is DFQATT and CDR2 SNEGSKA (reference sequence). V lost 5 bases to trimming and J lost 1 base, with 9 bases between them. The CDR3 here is CSASETSYEQYF. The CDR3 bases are TGCAGTGCTTCGGAGACGTCCTACGAGCAGTACTTC.

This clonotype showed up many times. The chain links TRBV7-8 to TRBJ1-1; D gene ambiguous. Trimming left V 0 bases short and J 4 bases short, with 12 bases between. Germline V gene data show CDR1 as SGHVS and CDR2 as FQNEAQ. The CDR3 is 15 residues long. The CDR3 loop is CASSLAAPSFTEAFF. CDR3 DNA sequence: TGTGCCAGCAGCTTAGCGGCCCCGTCGTTCACTGAAGCTTTCTTT.

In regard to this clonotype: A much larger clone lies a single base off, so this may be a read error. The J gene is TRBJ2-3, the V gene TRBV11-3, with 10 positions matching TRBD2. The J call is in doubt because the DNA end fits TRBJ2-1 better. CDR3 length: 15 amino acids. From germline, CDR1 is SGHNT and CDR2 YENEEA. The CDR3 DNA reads TGTGCCAGCAAAGTTAGCGGGAGGATTTCCTACGAGCAGTTCTTC. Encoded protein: CASKVSGRISYEQFF.

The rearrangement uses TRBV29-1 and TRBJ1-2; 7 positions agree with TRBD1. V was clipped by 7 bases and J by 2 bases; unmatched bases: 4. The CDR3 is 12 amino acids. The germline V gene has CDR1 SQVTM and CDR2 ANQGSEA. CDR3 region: CSGRQGNYGYTF. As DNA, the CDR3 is TGCAGCGGACGACAGGGAAACTATGGCTACACCTTC.

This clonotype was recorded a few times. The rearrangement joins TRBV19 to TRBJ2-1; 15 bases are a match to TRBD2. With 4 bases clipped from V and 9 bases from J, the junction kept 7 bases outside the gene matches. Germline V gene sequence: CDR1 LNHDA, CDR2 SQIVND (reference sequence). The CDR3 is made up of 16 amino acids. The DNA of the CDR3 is TGTGCCAGTAGTAACGGACTAGCGGGGGGGGGTTTTGAGCAGTTCTTC. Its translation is CASSNGLAGGGFEQFF.